The entry below gives a single TCR beta chain sequence along with its context. Its recognized antigen is unknown. No much larger clone is present one base from it, and per-base qualities are unavailable. These data belong to a study of cytomegalovirus exposure and HLA in healthy donors (dated by TCRdb to 2016 to 2017). Context from the whole study: An earlier analysis of several hundred of the donors reported under 300 Gb of sequence data and around 110 million unique TCR beta sequences obtained from some 200 million T cells. Class I and class II HLA loci were covered by the typing at four-digit resolution. A later analysis re-analyzed previously published TCR beta repertoires from 600 to 850 donors and added high-resolution HLA genotyping to study TCR occurrence patterns. The study used immunosequencing to profile the T cell repertoires of several hundred subjects and linked those repertoires to cytomegalovirus serostatus. A later genetic analysis took genome-wide SNP genotypes for about three fifths of the 666 donors and used that subset as a discovery cohort. All discovery cohort repertoires had been generated on a single sequencing platform. An earlier analysis of 587 of the donors used high-throughput TCR beta sequencing to judge whether each TCR beta V gene segment behaved as functional or pseudogenic. An early release that covered 500 to 800 HLA-typed donors contained approximately 320 gigabases of sequencing data and around 85 million unique TCR sequences. A separate validation cohort of about 110 different subjects was used in addition to the approximately 610-subject first cohort. Rather than using new phenotypic data, the later analysis identified candidate immune exposures from TCR beta sequences and from how often those sequences occurred across donors. Donor age, sex, ethnicity and CMV serostatus were compiled alongside the repertoire data. Typing coverage differed by locus: A, B, C, DRB1 and DQB1 were typed in about 620-640 donors, DQA1 in about 500, DPA1 in some 600, and DPB1 in about 450. Among roughly 400 genotyped donors of the cohort, an average of around 250,000 unique TCR beta nucleotide sequences was sequenced per donor, of which 15% to 20% were non-productive. The aim of the study was to test whether cataloging public T cell receptors could identify signatures of past pathogen exposure. Because of strong linkage in the cohort, 4 to 6 DR-DQ haplotypes were treated as single units for association and clustering. Of the 350 to 450 genotyped donors, over 65% fell in the genetic ancestry cluster associated with self-reported Caucasian donors. High-throughput TCR immunosequencing, statistical association of individual TCRs with disease status, and machine learning were combined to predict cytomegalovirus infection status.

The cohort was made up of roughly 670 healthy bone marrow donors. Cohort members were all nominally healthy when sampled, although unrecorded immune exposures were likely present. The donor tested CMV seropositive and was one of the 289 seropositive cohort members. Each donor provided a peripheral blood sample, and peripheral blood mononuclear cells were used for TCR beta sequencing. The Qiagen DNeasy Blood Extraction Kit was used to extract genomic DNA from the blood cell samples. Counted from cysteine to phenylalanine, this CDR3 has 17 amino acids. The CDR3 DNA has 51 bases and is translated from base 1. CDR1 and CDR2, looked up from the germline V gene (reference sequence), are MNHEY and SMNVEV. Cut back by 3 bases and 6 bases, the V and J ends lie 21 bases apart. What the work shows at the level of the full study, not this receptor alone: In vitro tests confirmed that a few of the cytomegalovirus-associated TCR beta chains recognize cytomegalovirus antigens. A later analysis reported that several top co-occurrence clusters appeared linked to parvovirus B19, influenza, CMV and Epstein-Barr virus. Because counts were too low, seventeen rarely observed V segments, including chromosome 9 orphons, were excluded from the earlier analysis of a few hundred of the donors. For the cohort, immune exposure information was limited to CMV serostatus. In both the original and validation cohorts, the classifier was reported to diagnose cytomegalovirus status with high specificity and sensitivity. In an earlier analysis of 450 to 750 of the donors, most TCR beta V segments appeared in productive rearrangements about 90% or about 30% of the time, broadly matching IMGT annotations. The study listed 164 TCR beta chains as associated with cytomegalovirus. HLA typing was unavailable for some donors at each locus, so association tests used only the typed subset. A group of highly shared sequence variants was considered likely to be a technical artifact of the sequencing pipeline. While some public TCRs were present in many individuals, most TCR sequences turned up only very rarely across donors. According to a later genetic analysis, donors in an Asian-associated ancestry cluster had fewer N-insertions in productive TCRs than the approximately 670-donor mean. Compared with equally common non-associated chains, HLA-associated TCR beta chains in a later analysis were more clonally expanded and had lower generation probabilities. The 87-base-pair reads could not distinguish some IMGT-functional V segments, including TRBV6-2 and TRBV6-3, so those segments were excluded. When HLA alleles, especially DR and DQ, strongly co-occurred, attributing TCR associations to individual alleles was difficult. A further reported finding was that TCR beta sequences accurately predicted the HLA-A and HLA-B alleles for most subjects in the first cohort. Linkage disequilibrium might explain the correlated functional status among segregating V segments, but an unknown experimental factor could not be ruled out. According to a later analysis, most CMV-associated TCR beta chains appeared to be HLA-restricted, and the HLA associations seemed to be driven largely by CMV exposure. The authors suggested that the approach could potentially be generalized to other disease states and immunological phenotypes. In a later analysis, TCR association rates were found to vary across HLA loci, with the most associated TCRs seen for DRB1 alleles and the fewest for HLA-C alleles. The cohort was sequenced for TCR beta chains only, and without alpha or paired-chain data the features that could be detected were limited. In a later genetic analysis, a missense DCLRE1C variant was associated with V-gene and J-gene trimming of TCR beta chains, and the association was replicated in an independent cohort. Sequencing depth was assumed to be roughly uniform across donors in the presence/absence analyses, though that assumption may not hold. At a false discovery rate of 0.05, a later analysis linked 16,000 or so TCR beta sequences to specific HLA alleles.

The library was made by the immunoSEQ multiplex PCR assay. For the multiplex PCR, a mixture combining 60 forward primers for TCR Vbeta segments and 13 reverse primers for TCR Jbeta segments was used. The CDR3 region of rearranged TCR beta genes was amplified from genomic DNA by a multiplex PCR assay. The Illumina HiSeq System was used to sequence the amplified TCR beta libraries as 87-base-pair reads. On the authors' methods: Across the 500 to 700 repertoires, a later analysis counted roughly 77 million unique TCR beta chains, some 11 million of which were shared by at least two donors. Raw reads were error-corrected and collapsed into unique sequences by a nearest-neighbor algorithm in which closely related sequences were merged to remove PCR and sequencing errors. Alignment of CDR3 sequences to IMGT reference sequences was used to assign V, D and J gene segments. For a sequence to be retained, a match of at least six nucleotides was required to both a V gene segment and a J gene segment. Rearrangements were called productive when the CDR3 lacked stop codons and stayed in frame with V and J; all others were non-productive. Following IMGT convention, CDR3 was defined as the stretch from the second conserved V-encoded cysteine to the conserved J-encoded phenylalanine. The earlier analysis of 500 to 750 of the donors excluded any sequence lacking an unambiguous match to a single V gene segment. In an earlier analysis of some 590 of the donors, a V segment was called functional when productive rearrangements were above 56.7%, and segregating when the standard deviation between donors exceeded 5%. A statistical classification framework was built to diagnose cytomegalovirus status from the catalog of TCR beta chain sequences. In a later analysis, TCR nucleotide sequences were compared against IMGT/GENE-DB human TR gene sequences so that V and J genes could be assigned. The TCRdist pipeline was used in a later analysis to assign CDR3 sequences and most-parsimonious VDJ recombination scenarios. In a later analysis, each TCR beta chain was defined by its CDR3 amino acid sequence together with its V-gene family, and reads without a unique V-gene family were excluded. A later analysis removed 600 or so highly shared, low-generation-probability nucleotide sequences to deal with suspected cross-contamination and a sequencing artifact. In a later analysis, a clonal expansion index was calculated for each public chain from normalized within-repertoire ranks of inferred template counts. In a later analysis, generation probabilities were computed using a VDJ recombination model fitted to out-of-frame rearrangements, and the results were checked against IGoR. Hypergeometric tests were used in a later analysis to score TCR-TCR, TCR-HLA and TCR-CMV co-occurrence, with a repertoire-size bias correction applied to the TCR pairs. To estimate false discovery rates, a later analysis permuted the HLA or CMV assignments 20 times. In a later analysis, co-occurring TCRs were grouped using DBSCAN, with TCRdist sequence similarity added in when clustering inside HLA-allele-positive subsets. Repertoires with fewer than 30,000 or more than 120,000 public chains, plus five repertoires with anomalous nucleotide sharing, were excluded from co-occurrence clustering. This is the immuneACCESS table as TCRdb keeps it, with only in-frame sequences that have V and J called. A part of the clones is gone; compared with another copy, unresolved V genes explain less than half, and the rest is unexplained. V and J calls and clone size are those listed in that table; D and trimming were worked out from the DNA. Within this sample are around 120,000 clones, with approximately 85% of them counted one time only. About 11% of the sample is in the top ten clones.

The clonotype was recovered from a male donor in good health and CMV-seropositive. Source material: PBMCs. This receptor chain uses TRBV27 and TRBJ2-1; the D gene is perhaps TRBD2, on 6 matching bases. At the DNA level, the sequence is TGTGCCAGCAGTTTCGGGAACCCCGGGGGAGACCCCAATGAGCAGTTCTTC. It is translated as CASSFGNPGGDPNEQFF.